The clone carrying this T cell receptor beta chain was observed a few times. Antigen unknown. This record comes from a study of beta chain features in type 1 diabetes. Germline CDR1 is SGDLS and CDR2 is YYNGEE. The CDR3 is made up of 14 amino acids. Deletions cut 3 bases from V and 6 bases from J, with 14 bases between. The isolated RNA, all of it, was reverse transcribed, so expressed TCRB transcripts were what got sequenced. Naive, central memory and regulatory T cell samples averaged about 3.4 million reads. Sequenced by immunoSEQ multiplex PCR; TCRdb stores in-frame clones only, minus some. The sample gives 300,000 to 400,000 clones, 13% of which show up once; roughly 0.016% is in the top ten. There was one heparinised blood draw per donor, averaging roughly 0.12 L. The authors sorted CD4+ naive, central memory, regulatory and stem cell-like memory cells via CD45RO/CCR7/CD25/CD127/CD95/CD27. Whole-study findings and limits: There was a moderate but significant shortening of TCRB CDR3s in all four CD4+ subsets of Type 1 diabetes patients. Individuals with type 1 diabetes displayed fewer insertions and more deletions at VDJ junctions.

Material for sequencing was naive CD4+ T cells from blood. This TCR was recovered from a woman younger than 30 with type 1 diabetes. J is TRBJ2-3 and V is TRBV9; D uncertain. The CDR3 coding sequence is TGTGCCAGCAGCGGCCGGGTTTTAACGGATACGCAGTATTTT. Translation gives CASSGRVLTDTQYF. The variable domain in full, completed from reference TRBV9 and TRBJ2-3, reads DSGVTQTPKHLITATGQRVTLRCSPRSGDLSVYWYQQSLDQGLQFLIQYYNGEERAKGNILERFSAQQFPDLHSELNLSSLELGDSALYFCASSGRVLTDTQYFGPGTRLTVL.